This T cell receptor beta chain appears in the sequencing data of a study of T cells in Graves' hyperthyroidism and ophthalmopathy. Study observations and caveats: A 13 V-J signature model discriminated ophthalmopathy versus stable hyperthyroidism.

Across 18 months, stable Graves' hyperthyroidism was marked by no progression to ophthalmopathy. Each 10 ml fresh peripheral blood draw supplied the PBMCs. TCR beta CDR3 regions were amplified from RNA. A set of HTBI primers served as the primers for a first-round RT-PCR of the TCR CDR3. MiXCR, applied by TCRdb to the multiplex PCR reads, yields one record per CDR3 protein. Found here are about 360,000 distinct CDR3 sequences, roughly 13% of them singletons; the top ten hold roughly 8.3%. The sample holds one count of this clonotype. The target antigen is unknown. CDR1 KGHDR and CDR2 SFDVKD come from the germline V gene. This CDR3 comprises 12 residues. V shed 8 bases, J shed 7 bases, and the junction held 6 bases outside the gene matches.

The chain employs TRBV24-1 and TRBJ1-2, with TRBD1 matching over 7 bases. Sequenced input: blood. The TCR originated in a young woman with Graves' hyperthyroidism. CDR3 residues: CATTGTAGGYTF. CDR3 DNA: TGTGCCACCACCGGGACAGCCGGTGGCTACACCTTC.